A single sample is the source of the 2 T cell receptor beta chains below, sequenced in a study of CD8 T cells in ankylosing spondylitis (dated by TCRdb to about 2017). Libraries came from 5' RACE. The instrument was an Illumina HiSeq 2500. TCRdb reprocessing: public reads trimmed at Q25 with fastp, clones called with MiXCR, in-frame beta chains kept. Rows matching on CDR3 protein sequence are summarized as one entry with the most common DNA and genes. The table for this sample lists 36,000 or so distinct CDR3 sequences; about 5.5% of them were counted only once. Clones ranked in the top ten supply about an eighth of the sample. Specimen: blood, either unsorted or a sorted T cell fraction (not recorded which). These receptors were taken from a male donor with ankylosing spondylitis or in good health (not recorded which).

This clonotype occurred many times. The chain joins TRBV20-1 to TRBJ2-1; D remains ambiguous. The CDR3 extends over 12 amino acids. Germline V gene lookup returns CDR1 DFQATT and CDR2 SNEGSKA (reference sequence). Trimming took 3 bases from V and 7 from J, leaving 10 bases between them. CDR3 protein: CSARAVGNEQFF. The CDR3 DNA reads as TGCAGTGCTAGGGCTGTCGGTAATGAGCAGTTCTTC.

This clonotype was found many times. The chain links TRBV11-2 to TRBJ1-6; no clear D gene. There are 13 residues in the CDR3. V dropped 5 bases and J dropped 6 bases, with 8 bases sitting between them. Germline CDR1 SGHAT, CDR2 FQNNGV. CDR3 nucleotide sequence: TGTGCCAGCAGCGCCGGACCTAATTCACCCCTCCACTTT. This encodes CASSAGPNSPLHF.